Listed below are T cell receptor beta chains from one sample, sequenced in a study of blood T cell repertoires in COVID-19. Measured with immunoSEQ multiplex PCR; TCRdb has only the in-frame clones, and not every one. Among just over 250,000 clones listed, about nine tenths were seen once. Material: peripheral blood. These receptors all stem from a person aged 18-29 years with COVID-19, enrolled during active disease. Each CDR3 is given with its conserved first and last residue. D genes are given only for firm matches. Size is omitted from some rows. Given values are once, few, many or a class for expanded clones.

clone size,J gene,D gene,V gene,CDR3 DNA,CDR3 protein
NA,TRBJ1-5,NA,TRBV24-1,TGTGCCACCAGTGGGGCCCACGGGGAGCAGCCCCAGCATTTT,CATSGAHGEQPQHF
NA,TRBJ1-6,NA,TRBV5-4,TGTGCCAGCAGCTTGGACGGGGGGCGCGTTTCACCCCTCCACTTT,CASSLDGGRVSPLHF
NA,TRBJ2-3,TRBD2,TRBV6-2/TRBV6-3,TGTGCCAGCAGCAATAGCGGGAGGGGCACAGATACGCAGTATTTT,CASSNSGRGTDTQYF
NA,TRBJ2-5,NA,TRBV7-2,TGTGCCAGCAGCTTAGAGGAGTTCCAAGAGACCCAGTACTTC,CASSLEEFQETQYF
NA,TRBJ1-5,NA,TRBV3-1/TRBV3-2,TGTGCCAGCAGCCAAGAAGACACACAGCCCCAGCATTTT,CASSQEDTQPQHF
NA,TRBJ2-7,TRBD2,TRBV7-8,TGTGCCAGCAGCTTAGTGGGAGGGGCGACTGCCTACGAGCAGTACTTC,CASSLVGGATAYEQYF
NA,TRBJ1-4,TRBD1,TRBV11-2,TGTGCCAGCAGCACAGGACAGGGGGAGGGAACTAATGAAAAACTGTTTTTT,CASSTGQGEGTNEKLFF
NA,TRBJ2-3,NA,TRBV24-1,TGTGCCACCAGTCTGGGCTCCACAGATACGCAGTATTTT,CATSLGSTDTQYF
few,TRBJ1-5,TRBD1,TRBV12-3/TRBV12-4,TGTGCCAGCACCGGGACAGGGAATCAGCCCCAGCATTTT,CASTGTGNQPQHF
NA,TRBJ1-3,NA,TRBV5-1,TGCGCCAGCAGCCCACAGGTTCCCTCTGGAAACACCATATATTTT,CASSPQVPSGNTIYF
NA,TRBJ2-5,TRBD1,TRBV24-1,TGTGCCACCAGAATGCAGGGGGCAGGAGAGACCCAGTACTTC,CATRMQGAGETQYF
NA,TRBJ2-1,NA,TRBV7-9,TGTGCCAGCAGGAAGCCCGAGGGTGAGCAGTTCTTC,CASRKPEGEQFF
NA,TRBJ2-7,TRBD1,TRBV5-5,TGTGCCAGCAGCCGGGGTAAAACAGGGGGCTTTCTCTACGAGCAGTACTTC,CASSRGKTGGFLYEQYF
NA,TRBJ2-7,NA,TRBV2,TGTGCCAGCAGTGTCTCAAGGGGCGACCCCTACGAGCAGTACTTC,CASSVSRGDPYEQYF
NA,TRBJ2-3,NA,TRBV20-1,TGCAGTGCTAGTCCGGGAGCCACAGATACGCAGTATTTT,CSASPGATDTQYF
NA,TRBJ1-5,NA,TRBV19,TGTGCCAGTCGGCAGGGCAATCAGCCCCAGCATTTT,CASRQGNQPQHF
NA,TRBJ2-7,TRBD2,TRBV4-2,TGTGCCAGCAGCCAAGAGGCGGGAGACTCCAACGAGCAGTACTTC,CASSQEAGDSNEQYF
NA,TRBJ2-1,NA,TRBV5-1,TGCGCCAGCAGTCATAGGGACTCCTGGGGTGAGCAGTTCTTC,CASSHRDSWGEQFF
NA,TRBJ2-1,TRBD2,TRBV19,TGTGCCAGTAGTATAGGAGGGAGGTGGGAGGGCAATGAGCAGTTCTTC,CASSIGGRWEGNEQFF
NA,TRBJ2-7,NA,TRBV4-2,TGTGCCAGCAGCCAATCTGGGCGGGATTCCTACGAGCAGTACTTC,CASSQSGRDSYEQYF
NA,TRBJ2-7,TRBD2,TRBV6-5,TGTGCCAGCAGTTACCGGGAGGGCCCGTACGAGCAGTACTTC,CASSYREGPYEQYF
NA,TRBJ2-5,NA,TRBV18,TGTGCCAGCTCACCACGCCTGGGGTCAGGGAGGCCCCAAGAGACCCAGTACTTC,CASSPRLGSGRPQETQYF
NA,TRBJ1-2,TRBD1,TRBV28,TGTGCCAGCAGTTGGACAGGGGGCGTGTCTGGCTACACCTTC,CASSWTGGVSGYTF
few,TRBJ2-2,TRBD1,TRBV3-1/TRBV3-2,TGTGCCAGCAGCCAAGAACCACACAGGGGGCGTAGCACCGGGGAGCTGTTTTTT,CASSQEPHRGRSTGELFF
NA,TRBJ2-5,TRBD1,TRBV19,TGTGCCAGTAGTATAGTTGTGGCTACAGGGGGCTGGGGGGAGACCCAGTACTTC,CASSIVVATGGWGETQYF
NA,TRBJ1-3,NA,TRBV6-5,TGTGCCAGCAGTTACGGGCAGGGGACAGGAAACACCATATATTTT,CASSYGQGTGNTIYF
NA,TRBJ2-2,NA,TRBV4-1,TGCGCCAGCAGCCAAGCCCCCGACAGGATTACCGGGGAGCTGTTTTTT,CASSQAPDRITGELFF
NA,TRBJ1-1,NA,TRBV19,TGTGCCAGTACCATCGCCGGGGGGGTTTCCGAAGCTTTCTTT,CASTIAGGVSEAFF
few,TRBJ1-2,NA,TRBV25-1,TGTGCCAGCACCCAAGCAGGGTATGGCTACACCTTC,CASTQAGYGYTF
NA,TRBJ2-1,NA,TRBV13,TGTGCCAGCAGCTTTGTGATCCTTCGGGGTGAGCAGTTCTTC,CASSFVILRGEQFF
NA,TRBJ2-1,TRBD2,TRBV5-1,TGCGCCAGCAGCTGGGCCGGAAGCGGGAGTAGTTATGAGCAGTTCTTC,CASSWAGSGSSYEQFF
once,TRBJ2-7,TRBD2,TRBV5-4,TGTGCCAGCAGCGCACACCCAGGGACTAGCGGGAGTGACGAGCAGTACTTC,CASSAHPGTSGSDEQYF
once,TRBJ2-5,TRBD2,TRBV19,TGTGCCAGTAGACTCCGGGGGGGGGCAAAAGAGACCCAGTACTTC,CASRLRGGAKETQYF
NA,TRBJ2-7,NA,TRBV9,TGTGCCAGCAGCGACGGACTCGCGGGGAATAACGAGCAGTACTTC,CASSDGLAGNNEQYF
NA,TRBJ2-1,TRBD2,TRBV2,TGTGCCAGCAGCGAACCCTCAGGACTAGCGGGAGAGAGAGGTAGATCCTACAATGAGCAGTTCTTC,CASSEPSGLAGERGRSYNEQFF
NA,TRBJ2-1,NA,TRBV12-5,TGTGCTAGTGGTCAGAACTACAATGAGCAGTTCTTC,CASGQNYNEQFF
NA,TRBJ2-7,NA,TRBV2,TGTGCCAGCAGCCCCCTCAGTGCGGGACCCTACGAGCAGTACTTC,CASSPLSAGPYEQYF
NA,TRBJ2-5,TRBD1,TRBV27,TGTGCCAGCAGTAAAAAGGACAGGGGGACGAATTCTCAAGAGACCCAGTACTTC,CASSKKDRGTNSQETQYF
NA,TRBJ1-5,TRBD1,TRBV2,TGTGCCAGCAGTGAGTCCCCAGGGGGCCAGCCCCAGCATTTT,CASSESPGGQPQHF
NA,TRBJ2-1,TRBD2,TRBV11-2,TGTGCCAGCAGCTTAGAAATCGGGGTAGCGGGCTGGGGTGAGCAGTTCTTC,CASSLEIGVAGWGEQFF
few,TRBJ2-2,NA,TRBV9,TGTGCCAGCAGCGTAACTGGAGGGGCCGGGGAGCTGTTTTTT,CASSVTGGAGELFF
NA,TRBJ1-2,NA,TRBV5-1,TGCGCCAGCAGCCAGGGTATCTCCTATGGCTACACCTTC,CASSQGISYGYTF
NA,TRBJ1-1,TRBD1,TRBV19,TGTGCCAGTAGTCCAGGACAGGCGAACACTGAAGCTTTCTTT,CASSPGQANTEAFF
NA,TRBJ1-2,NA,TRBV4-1,TGCGCCAGCAGCCCCTTCGGGGATAACTATGGCTACACCTTC,CASSPFGDNYGYTF
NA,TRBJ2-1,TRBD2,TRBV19,TGTGCCAGTAGTATGGCGGGAGGGAATGAGCAGTTCTTC,CASSMAGGNEQFF
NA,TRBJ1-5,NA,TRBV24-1,TGTGCCACCAGTGCTCAGGGGTATCAGCCCCAGCATTTT,CATSAQGYQPQHF
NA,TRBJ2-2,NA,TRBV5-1,TGCGCCAGCGGCCCCGAGACCCTAGGATACACCGGGGAGCTGTTTTTT,CASGPETLGYTGELFF